The 9 T cell receptor beta chains below all came from one sample that was sequenced in a study of T cells after yellow fever vaccination. From the 5' RACE reads, TCRdb called clonotypes with MiXCR, one entry per CDR3 protein. In the table there are some 220,000 distinct CDR3 sequences, around 3.1% of which are singletons. The input for sequencing was CD4+ T cells sorted from PBMCs, taken 10 days after the yellow fever booster vaccination. The receptor source for this set is a man between 18 and 35 years old who received the YFV17D yellow fever vaccine.

This clonotype was counted many times. The J gene is TRBJ1-1, the V gene TRBV18; D ambiguous. Trimming shortened V by 5 bases and J by 5 bases, and 12 bases separated the two germline ends. The CDR3 is 13 residues long. The V gene's germline CDR1 is KGHSH and CDR2 LQKENI. CDR3 bases: TGTGCCAGCTCAAGGACGGGAAGTACTGAAGCTTTCTTT. Translating it yields CASSRTGSTEAFF.

This clonotype was observed many times. The chain has TRBV15 and TRBJ2-3; D gene uncertain. The CDR3 is 17 residues long. The V and J ends lost 3 bases and 3 bases respectively, with 19 bases between them. Germline CDR1 and CDR2: LNHNV and YYDKDF (reference sequence). The CDR3 loop reads CATSRPPTTRSTDTQYF. CDR3 nucleotide sequence: TGTGCCACCAGCAGGCCTCCGACGACCCGCTCGACAGATACGCAGTATTTT.

Ten or more counts support this clonotype. V gene TRBV20-1 combines with J gene TRBJ1-1; possible D gene TRBD1, 5 bases. CDR1 and CDR2 (germline): DFQATT, SNEGSKA (reference sequence). Trimming pared 0 bases from V and 2 bases from J, leaving 10 bases between. The CDR3 runs 14 residues. The CDR3 DNA follows: TGCAGTGCTAGAGATCGGCAGGGTAACACTGAAGCTTTCTTT. This codes for CSARDRQGNTEAFF.

A few counts support this clonotype. V and J are TRBV29-1 and TRBJ2-5; 9 nucleotides align to TRBD2. From germline, CDR1 is SQVTM and CDR2 ANQGSEA. Trimming at V came to 7 bases and at J to 2 bases, leaving 8 bases not matched to a gene. The CDR3 consists of 14 residues. The CDR3 loop is CSAEGLAGQETQYF. CDR3 coding DNA: TGCAGCGCCGAAGGGCTAGCGGGGCAAGAGACCCAGTACTTC. Full variable domain (missing parts from reference TRBV29-1 and TRBJ2-5): SAVISQKPSRDICQRGTSLTIQCQVDSQVTMMFWYRQQPGQSLTLIATANQGSEATYESGFVIDKFPISRPNLTFSTLTVSNMSPEDSSIYLCSAEGLAGQETQYFGPGTRLLVL.

This clonotype appeared many times. The rearrangement links TRBV5-1 to TRBJ1-6, with D unclear. CDR1 is SGHRS, CDR2 YFSETQ, per germline. The CDR3 length is 15 residues. V shed 1 base and J shed 5 bases, with 10 bases lying between them. CDR3 nucleotides: TGCGCCAGCAGCTTGTCGGCAGTAAATAATTCACCCCTCCACTTT. Protein: CASSLSAVNNSPLHF.

This clonotype was seen more than once but under ten times. The chain's CDR3 is CASSQLGSDGYTF. The CDR3 DNA reads as TGTGCCAGCAGCCAGCTCGGATCTGATGGCTACACCTTC. V usage is TRBV3-1 and J usage is TRBJ1-2; D remains unclear. Germline CDR1 reads LGHDT; CDR2 reads YNNKEL (reference sequence). The CDR3 totals 13 residues. With 3 bases removed from V and 6 bases from J, the gap between germline ends came to 11 bases.

This rearrangement joins TRBV4-2 to TRBJ2-5; unclear D gene. The CDR3 sequence is 15 residues long. Germline assignment: CDR1 LGHNA and CDR2 YNFKEQ. V was cut by 4 bases and J by 9 bases, with 21 bases left in between. In DNA, the CDR3 is TGTGCCAGCAGCCTCCGTGGAATGGATGCCGAGGCCCAGTACTTC. This encodes CASSLRGMDAEAQYF.

This clonotype has just a few counts. The chain employs TRBV20-1 and TRBJ2-3; 10 bases are a match to TRBD1. V lost 8 bases and J lost 2; bases outside the gene matches: 4. The CDR3 length is 13 residues. From germline, CDR1 is DFQATT and CDR2 SNEGSKA (reference sequence). The CDR3 reads CSCGTGVTDTQYF. DNA for the CDR3: TGCAGTTGCGGGACAGGGGTCACAGATACGCAGTATTTT.

This chain links TRBV29-1 with TRBJ2-3, with unresolved D. Between the trimmed V and J ends, which lost 1 base and 0 bases, there was a span of 11 bases. The length of the CDR3 is 15 residues. From germline, CDR1 is SQVTM and CDR2 ANQGSEA. The CDR3 DNA follows: TGCAGCGTTGAAGTTTTTACAGAGAGCACAGATACGCAGTATTTT. This gives the protein CSVEVFTESTDTQYF.